What follows are 5 T cell receptor beta chains derived from one specimen sequenced in a study of vaccination and CD4 T cells after COVID-19. Sequenced with the Oncomine TCR Beta short-read assay was DNA taken from cultured CD4+ T cells. Scientists extracted genomic DNA from CD4+ T cells grown in culture. MiXCR, applied by TCRdb to the PCR reads, yields one record per CDR3 protein. The repertoire has approximately 11,000 distinct CDR3 sequences, around 26% of them found once; the top ten carry about 19%. Their antigens are not known. Treatment in this sample: approximately 10-day PBMC culture with coronavirus spike peptide pools or control peptides (ViraFEST assay). From the unexposed donor, CD4+ T cells were collected ahead of the COVID-19 pandemic (2011-2018). Sequencing was performed on CD4+ T cells from blood, cultured in vitro. The receptors were sampled from a human donor in good health.

CDR3 residues: CASTGQGLSGYTF. CDR3 DNA sequence: TGTGCCAGCACTGGACAGGGGTTGAGCGGCTACACCTTC. The rearrangement links TRBV7-2 to TRBJ1-2; 9 bases are a match to TRBD1. The CDR3 consists of 13 residues. The germline gives CDR1 SGHTA, CDR2 FQGNSA. V dropped 7 bases and J dropped 8; count of bases not matched to a gene: 8.

The V call is TRBV27, the J call TRBJ2-7; D might be TRBD2 (5 bases). This CDR3 has 17 residues. The germline V and J ends were trimmed by 3 bases and 1 base, with 19 bases remaining between them. Germline loops: CDR1 MNHEY, CDR2 SMNVEV (reference sequence). CDR3: CASSLDGVMTASYEQYF. Written as DNA, the CDR3 is TGTGCCAGCAGTTTGGACGGGGTGATGACCGCTTCCTACGAGCAGTACTTC.

This clonotype has just a few counts. This chain connects TRBV7-8 to TRBJ2-1; D remains unclear. The germline CDR1 and CDR2 sequences are SGHVS and FQNEAQ. The CDR3 has 11 amino acids. V was pared by 5 bases and J by 5 bases, with 4 bases between. CDR3 nucleotide sequence: TGTGCCAGCAGCGGCCACAATGAGCAGTTCTTC. It translates to CASSGHNEQFF.

The rearrangement joins TRBV20-1 to TRBJ2-1; weak D call: TRBD2 (6 bases). CDR3 length: 16 amino acids. Per germline, CDR1 DFQATT and CDR2 SNEGSKA (reference sequence). The V end lost 0 bases, the J end lost 4 bases, and 16 bases lay between the germline ends. CDR3 loop: CSAREVLAHPYNEQFF. The CDR3 bases are TGCAGTGCTAGAGAGGTGCTAGCGCACCCTTACAATGAGCAGTTCTTC.

V is TRBV6-1 and J is TRBJ2-5; TRBD2 matches 11 bases. V was clipped by 6 bases and J by 4 bases; unmatched bases: 4. CDR1 MNHNS and CDR2 SASEGT come from the germline V gene. The CDR3 is made up of 14 amino acids. The CDR3 DNA follows: TGTGCCAGCAGCCATACTAGCGGGAGAGAGACCCAGTACTTC. As protein: CASSHTSGRETQYF.